The 28 T cell receptor beta chains listed next were all sequenced from one sample in a study of T-cell memory formation after mild COVID-19. TCRdb independently ran MiXCR on the 5' RACE reads; one entry per CDR3 protein. The sample lists 470,000 or so distinct CDR3 sequences, around 25% occurring once. The sequenced sample was PBMCs or a T cell subset sorted from them (not recorded which). Receptor source: an adult woman who had mild COVID-19 (a few samples of this study predate the infection). Cell type and time point are not known.

This clonotype has more than one count but fewer than ten. The gene calls are TRBV30 and TRBJ2-1, with 9 bases aligning to TRBD2. Germline CDR1 reads GTSNPN; CDR2 reads SVGIG (reference sequence). This CDR3 has 16 residues. V shed 2 bases, J shed 7 bases, and the junction held 12 bases outside the gene matches. The CDR3 coding sequence is TGTGCCTGGAGTCGCCGGGTAGCGGGAGTTTTAAATGAGCAGTTCTTC. Protein: CAWSRRVAGVLNEQFF.

This clonotype has just a few counts. The rearrangement uses TRBV15 and TRBJ2-1, with D perhaps matching TRBD2 (6 bases). V gave up 0 bases and J gave up 4 bases, with 10 bases separating them. CDR3 length: 15 residues. CDR1 is LNHNV, CDR2 YYDKDF, per germline (reference sequence). CDR3 sequence: CATSRDQGGYNEQFF. The CDR3 DNA follows: TGTGCCACCAGCAGAGATCAAGGAGGGTACAATGAGCAGTTCTTC.

The chain couples TRBV6-1 to TRBJ1-2, with D perhaps matching TRBD1 (6 bases). The CDR3 is made up of 17 amino acids. From germline, CDR1 is MNHNS and CDR2 SASEGT. V lost 2 bases and J lost 6, with 22 bases in between. The CDR3 sequence is CASSEWVLRTVRNGYTF. As DNA, the CDR3 is TGTGCCAGCAGTGAATGGGTTCTTCGGACAGTGCGGAATGGCTACACCTTC.

The chain employs TRBV12-3 or TRBV12-4 and TRBJ2-3, with D hard to call. The length of the CDR3 is 13 residues. Trimming took 2 bases from V and 5 from J, leaving 8 bases between them. The CDR3 DNA reads as TGTGCCAGCAGTTTATATCGCCGAGATACGCAGTATTTT. The encoded protein is CASSLYRRDTQYF.

This clonotype was seen a few times. This chain joins TRBV2 and TRBJ2-1; 7 nucleotides agree with TRBD1. The trim removed 3 bases at V and 3 bases at J, leaving 5 bases unmatched. The V gene's germline CDR1 is SNHLY and CDR2 FYNNEI. This CDR3 has 15 residues. The DNA for the CDR3 is TGTGCCAGCAGTGATCCGGGACAGCTCTACAATGAGCAGTTCTTC. It translates to CASSDPGQLYNEQFF.

The rearrangement links TRBV5-1 to TRBJ2-1; TRBD1 might be the D (5 bases). This CDR3 has 15 amino acids. Per germline, CDR1 SGHRS and CDR2 YFSETQ. Deletions cut 4 bases from V and 7 bases from J, with 18 bases between. The CDR3 loop is CASSQGVIIGNEQFF. Here the CDR3 DNA reads TGCGCCAGCAGCCAAGGGGTAATCATAGGAAATGAGCAGTTCTTC.

The J gene is TRBJ2-1, the V gene TRBV24-1; tentatively, D is TRBD1 (6 bases). Germline V lookup: CDR1 KGHDR, CDR2 SFDVKD. V was shortened by 4 bases and J by 3 bases, with 12 bases between the two germline ends. The CDR3 extends over 15 amino acids. CDR3 region: CATSERAGVYNEQFF. CDR3 nucleotide sequence: TGTGCCACCAGTGAGCGGGCAGGGGTCTACAATGAGCAGTTCTTC.

This clonotype was seen a few times. The J gene is TRBJ2-5, the V gene TRBV3-1, with D tentatively TRBD1 (5 bases). Trimming took off 1 base at V and 7 bases at J, with 13 bases between the two ends. Germline-derived CDR1 and CDR2 are LGHDT and YNNKEL (reference sequence). The CDR3 contains 14 residues. Here the CDR3 DNA reads TGTGCCAGCAGCCAAGCCAGGGCGATAGGGACCCAGTACTTC. Amino acid sequence: CASSQARAIGTQYF.

The chain links TRBV5-1 to TRBJ2-1, with D maybe TRBD2 (6 bases). The CDR3 totals 14 residues. Per germline, CDR1 SGHRS and CDR2 YFSETQ. V lost 0 bases and J lost 4, with 8 bases in between. CDR3: CASSLGGAYNEQFF. For the CDR3, the DNA is TGCGCCAGCAGCTTGGGCGGGGCATACAATGAGCAGTTCTTC.

This clonotype was counted a few times. The chain links TRBV7-9 to TRBJ2-1; D remains ambiguous. In germline, CDR1 is SEHNR, CDR2 FQNEAQ (reference sequence). V lost 2 bases and J lost 2, with 10 bases in between. This CDR3 is built from 15 residues. This CDR3 reads CASSLILSPYNEQFF. For the CDR3, the DNA is TGTGCCAGCAGCTTAATACTATCCCCCTACAATGAGCAGTTCTTC.

This clonotype was counted only a few times. This sequence joins TRBV4-2 and TRBJ2-1; a possible D gene is TRBD2 (5 bases). Germline-derived CDR1 and CDR2 are LGHNA and YNFKEQ. V gave up 4 bases and J gave up 4 bases, with 14 bases separating them. The CDR3 length is 15 residues. CDR3 bases: TGTGCCAGCAGCCCCCTGGGTAGCGAGTACAATGAGCAGTTCTTC. It is translated as CASSPLGSEYNEQFF.

The J gene is TRBJ2-1, the V gene TRBV29-1; TRBD2 agrees at 8 bases. This CDR3 contains 14 residues. J was trimmed by 6 bases and V by 3 bases; bases with no gene match: 7. CDR1 is SQVTM and CDR2 is ANQGSEA in the germline V gene. The CDR3 protein is CSVEGAGVGNEQFF. Here the CDR3 DNA reads TGCAGCGTTGAGGGAGCGGGAGTTGGCAATGAGCAGTTCTTC.

This clonotype was seen a few times. The chain is built from TRBV9 and TRBJ2-3, with 10 bases identical to TRBD1. V dropped 2 bases and J dropped 4; count of bases not matched to a gene: 4. Germline V lookup: CDR1 SGDLS, CDR2 YYNGEE. This CDR3 has 15 amino acids. DNA of the CDR3: TGTGCCAGCAGCGTCTCCGGGACAGGGGCAGATACGCAGTATTTT. Its translation is CASSVSGTGADTQYF.

The sample holds a few counts of this clonotype. In nucleotides, the CDR3 is TGTGCCAGCAGCCGGCTCCAGGGACAGTTCTATGGCTACACCTTC. It yields the protein CASSRLQGQFYGYTF. The chain joins TRBV27 to TRBJ1-2, with 7 positions matching TRBD1. V lost 6 bases, J lost 4 bases, and 11 bases stayed unmatched. Germline CDR1 is MNHEY and CDR2 is SMNVEV (reference sequence). This CDR3 has 15 amino acids.

The V and J genes are TRBV2 and TRBJ1-5; TRBD1 matches 8 bases. J was trimmed by 4 bases and V by 7 bases; bases with no gene match: 6. CDR3 size: 14 residues. The V gene's germline CDR1 is SNHLY and CDR2 FYNNEI. CDR3 loop: CASTPDRANQPQHF. The DNA of the CDR3 is TGTGCCAGCACCCCGGACAGGGCGAATCAGCCCCAGCATTTT.

CDR3 region: CASSDGVAAYEQYF. CDR3 nucleotides: TGTGCCAGCAGTGATGGGGTCGCAGCCTACGAGCAGTACTTC. This chain joins TRBV2 and TRBJ2-7; no clear D gene. This CDR3 has 14 amino acids. V shed 3 bases and J shed 2 bases, with 11 bases lying between them. Germline V gene lookup returns CDR1 SNHLY and CDR2 FYNNEI.

This clonotype appeared a few times. This rearrangement joins TRBV30 to TRBJ2-6, with D perhaps TRBD1 (5 bases). Germline CDR1 GTSNPN, CDR2 SVGIG (reference sequence). The CDR3 spans 15 residues. Trimming stripped 8 bases from V and 1 base from J, with 15 bases between. The CDR3 bases are TGTGCCAGAACAGGAACTGATTCTGGGGCCAACGTCCTGACTTTC. This translates into CARTGTDSGANVLTF.

The rearrangement uses TRBV27 and TRBJ2-7; D perhaps matches TRBD1 (6 bases). This CDR3 is built from 15 residues. V was trimmed by 3 bases and J by 3 bases, leaving 15 bases between them. CDR1 MNHEY and CDR2 SMNVEV come from the germline V gene (reference sequence). The chain's CDR3 is CASSLGTGFYYEQYF. For the CDR3, the DNA is TGTGCCAGCAGTTTGGGTACAGGGTTTTACTACGAGCAGTACTTC.

This clonotype was picked up many times. The junction differs from germline at one of its ends, possibly a read error. The V gene is TRBV7-9, the J gene TRBJ2-5; D unclear. Per the germline V gene, CDR1 is SEHNR and CDR2 is FQNEAQ (reference sequence). This CDR3 is built from 14 residues. The CDR3 DNA reads TGCGCCAGCAGCTTGGCAGGCGGATTGGAGACCCAGTACTTC. Translating it yields CASSLAGGLETQYF. Variable domain in full (rest from reference TRBV7-9 and TRBJ2-5): DTGVSQNPRHKITKRGQNVTFRCDPISEHNRLYWYRQTLGQGPEFLTYFQNEAQLEKSRLLSDRFSAERPKGSFSTLEIQRTEQGDSAMYLCASSLAGGLETQYFGPGTRLLVL.

The chain uses TRBV5-5 and TRBJ2-7; D is unresolved. This CDR3 spans 14 amino acids. Looked up from germline, CDR1 is SGHKS and CDR2 is YYEKEE (reference sequence). V dropped 1 base and J dropped 0 bases, with 8 bases sitting between them. CDR3 sequence reads: CASSLLGDSYEQYF. The CDR3 DNA reads TGTGCCAGCAGCTTGCTTGGGGACTCCTACGAGCAGTACTTC.

This clonotype occurred a few times. This chain connects TRBV7-6 to TRBJ2-5, with 8 nucleotides matching TRBD2. The CDR3 totals 16 residues. J lost 3 bases, V lost 5 bases, and 11 bases had no gene match. Germline loops: CDR1 SGHVS, CDR2 FNYEAQ. The CDR3, as DNA: TGTGCCAGCAGCCAAGAAGCGGGGGCCGGGGAAGAGACCCAGTACTTC. As protein: CASSQEAGAGEETQYF.

The rearrangement joins TRBV11-1 to TRBJ2-7; TRBD1 aligns across 10 bases. The V segment lost 5 bases and the J segment 1 base; nucleotides outside the gene matches: 5. This CDR3 has 15 residues. Germline V lookup: CDR1 SGHAT, CDR2 FQDESV (reference sequence). The CDR3 coding sequence is TGTGCCAGCAGCGGAGACAGGGGGCTGTCCTACGAGCAGTACTTC. It codes for CASSGDRGLSYEQYF.

CDR3: CASSLQGFGSTEAFF. The CDR3 DNA follows: TGCGCCAGCAGCCTACAGGGTTTCGGGTCCACTGAAGCTTTCTTT. The gene calls are TRBV5-1 and TRBJ1-1; D is possibly TRBD1 (6 bases). This CDR3 has 15 amino acids. Trimming took off 4 bases at V and 4 bases at J, with 17 bases between the two ends. Germline V CDR1 and CDR2: SGHRS, YFSETQ.

The V gene is TRBV25-1, the J gene TRBJ2-7; 12 nucleotides match TRBD1. The CDR3 length is 15 residues. Germline loops: CDR1 MGHDK, CDR2 SYGVNS. V was pared by 1 base and J by 6 bases, with 4 bases of the junction left unmatched. The CDR3 bases are TGTGCCAGCAGTGAATGGGGGACAGGGGGCGGCGAGCAGTACTTC. Residues: CASSEWGTGGGEQYF.

The chain recombines TRBV12-3 or TRBV12-4 with TRBJ1-2; tentative D call: TRBD1 (6 bases). V shed 5 bases and J shed 7 bases, with 17 bases lying between them. The CDR3 has 14 amino acids. CDR3: CASSKSGTTGGYTF. In DNA, the CDR3 is TGTGCCAGCAGTAAATCCGGGACGACAGGTGGCTACACCTTC.

The rearrangement uses TRBV7-2 and TRBJ2-2; the match to TRBD2 covers 16 bases. The germline CDR1 and CDR2 sequences are SGHTA and FQGNSA. The CDR3 covers 17 residues. The J segment lost 6 bases and the V segment lost 5 bases, leaving 6 bases of the junction unmatched. DNA of the CDR3: TGTGCCAGCAGCCGCAGGGGACTAGCGGGGGGGCCCGGGGAGCTGTTTTTT. It is translated as CASSRRGLAGGPGELFF.

V usage is TRBV2 and J usage is TRBJ2-3; D might be TRBD1 (6 bases). Germline assignment: CDR1 SNHLY and CDR2 FYNNEI. V was shortened by 2 bases and J by 0 bases, with 15 bases between the two germline ends. The CDR3 extends over 17 amino acids. The CDR3 spells CASSEQGLGTSTDTQYF. In nucleotides, the CDR3 is TGTGCCAGCAGTGAACAGGGGCTAGGAACAAGCACAGATACGCAGTATTTT.

The chain links TRBV5-4 to TRBJ2-1, with D possibly TRBD1 on 5 matching bases. This CDR3 region has 16 residues. Trimming took 2 bases from V and 10 from J, leaving 22 bases between them. Germline-derived CDR1 and CDR2 are SGHNT and YYREEE (reference sequence). This CDR3 reads CASSLGQGTRGPEQFF. CDR3 DNA sequence: TGTGCCAGCAGCTTAGGACAAGGTACCCGCGGACCCGAGCAGTTCTTC.